This T cell receptor (beta chain) appears in the sequencing data of a study of blood T cell repertoires in COVID-19. Overall study context: Samples came from the United States, Italy and Spain, spanning acute and convalescent COVID-19.

Generated by immunoSEQ multiplex PCR, the TCRdb table keeps only in-frame clones and is missing some. Here the sample spans about 260,000 clones, about 80% being singletons. The V end lost 7 bases, the J end lost 4 bases, and 25 bases lay between the germline ends. The CDR3 is 17 amino acids. Germline V gives CDR1 LNHDA, CDR2 SQIVND (reference sequence). Participants came from 20 to 25 US areas, aged about 18 to 89 years. Participant reports of clinical history set cohort assignment. The sample taken for sequencing was PBMCs or T cells enriched from blood (not recorded which). The receptor was isolated from a man aged 25-45 years with acute COVID-19. V usage is TRBV19 and J usage is TRBJ1-1, with a tentative D call TRBD1 (5 bases). CDR3 protein: CASNSVAGPISITEAFF. In nucleotides, the CDR3 is TGTGCCAGTAATTCCGTGGCGGGACCTATTAGTATCACTGAAGCTTTCTTT.